Below, one TCR beta chain is given with its context. Its antigen is currently not known. No clone much larger than this one lies a single base away; base qualities are absent. The immunoSEQ Assay, a bias-controlled multiplex PCR, was used to amplify TCRbeta CDR3 regions from genomic DNA. The original pipeline was this. The number of nucleated cells in each sample was estimated by amplification of reference gene primers within the assay. To quantify the absolute abundance of each unique TCRbeta CDR3 rearrangement, sequence reads were collapsed and filtered. For each sample, productive Simpson clonality was calculated as the square root of Simpson's diversity index across productive rearrangements. Imported from immuneACCESS, the table was reduced by TCRdb to in-frame sequences with V and J called. These copies leave out some clones; in studies compared against another copy, an unresolved V gene accounts for under half, and the cause of the remainder is not known. V and J calls and clone size follow that table, whereas D and trimming were derived from the DNA. This sample holds about 480,000 clones; about 89% were observed only once. Roughly 8% of the sample belongs to the ten largest clones.

These data are taken from a study of blood T cell repertoires in COVID-19 (dated by TCRdb to 2018 to 2020). A note on the overall study: Samples covering the acute and convalescent phases of COVID-19 were provided by collaborators in the United States, Italy and Spain. The prospective study material was composed of cDNA or gDNA derived from T cells, B-cell-depleted T cells, or PBMCs. Subjects who had been exposed to COVID-19, were actively infected with it, or had recovered from it provided the deeply sampled blood TCRbeta repertoires that made up the dataset. The repertoires were released in a freely available public database intended as a resource for research on the immune response to SARS-CoV-2. The samples were drawn from two sources: the first 160 participants of the ongoing ImmuneRACE study, and fewer than 1,500 subjects contributed by 6 global collaborators. Sample metadata almost always included a de-identified subject ID, COVID-19 status, age in years and sex. Where available, HLA class I and class II types were obtained from metadata supplied by the sample provider rather than from assay-based typing. Beyond this particular receptor, the publication reports: The quantity of clinical and demographic metadata differed by source and by participant and was supplied without curation.

In Seattle, one collaborating source enrolled patients while the infection was active and tracked those patients longitudinally over the course of disease. Each collaborating institution followed its own protocols to collect whole blood in K2EDTA tubes. For TCRbeta analysis, collaborator samples were shipped as frozen whole blood, as isolated PBMCs, or as DNA extracted from either sample type. Sequencing input: peripheral blood. The receptor's source is a woman aged 45-59 years with COVID-19, enrolled during active disease.

The sequenced DNA is TGTGCCAGCAGCGCCCAAGCCGGGACAGGGTACGAAAAACTGTTTTTT. Translated, it reads CASSAQAGTGYEKLFF. Recombination joined TRBV21-1 with TRBJ1-4; the table's TRBD1 call for D was not verified on the DNA. TRBV21-1 is given as a pseudogene. The CDR3 numbers 16 residues from cysteine through phenylalanine. The CDR3 DNA has 48 bases and is translated from base 1.